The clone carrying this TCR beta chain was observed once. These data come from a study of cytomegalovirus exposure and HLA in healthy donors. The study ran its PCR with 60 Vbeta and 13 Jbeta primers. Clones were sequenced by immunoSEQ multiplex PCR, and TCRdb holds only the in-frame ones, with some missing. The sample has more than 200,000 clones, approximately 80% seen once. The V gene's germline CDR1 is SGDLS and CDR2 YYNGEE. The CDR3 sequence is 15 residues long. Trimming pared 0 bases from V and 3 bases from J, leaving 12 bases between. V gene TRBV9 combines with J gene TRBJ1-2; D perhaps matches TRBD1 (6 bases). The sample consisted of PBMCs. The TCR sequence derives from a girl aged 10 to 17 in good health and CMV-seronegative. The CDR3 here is CASSVVAGADYGYTF. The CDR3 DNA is TGTGCCAGCAGCGTAGTGGCAGGGGCGGACTATGGCTACACCTTC. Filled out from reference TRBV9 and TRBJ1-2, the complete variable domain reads DSGVTQTPKHLITATGQRVTLRCSPRSGDLSVYWYQQSLDQGLQFLIQYYNGEERAKGNILERFSAQQFPDLHSELNLSSLELGDSALYFCASSVVAGADYGYTFGSGTRLTVV.